This record looks at one TCR beta chain sequence and its context. The CDR3 contains 12 residues. Germline V lookup: CDR1 MDHEN, CDR2 SYDVKM. As for treatment: some 20 received Ad26.COV2.S at low or high dose, single or two shots; roughly five received placebo; per-sample allocation not given. Repertoires come from day 63 after the first vaccine or placebo injection. The study used a vaccine consisting of an Ad26 vector that expressed Wuhan-strain SARS-CoV-2 spike. The repertoire was sequenced with immunoSEQ multiplex PCR; TCRdb's copy has only in-frame clones and lacks some. The sample contains 300,000 to 350,000 clones, less than 90% of which appear only once. The sample belongs to a study of Ad26.COV2.S vaccination and SARS-CoV-2 variants.

Source: peripheral blood, taken in a trial of Ad26.COV2.S vaccine versus placebo. The rearrangement joins TRBV28 to TRBJ2-1, with D possibly TRBD2 on 6 matching bases. The TCR originated in a person aged 18-65 years who received the Ad26.COV2.S COVID-19 vaccine or a placebo. The CDR3 sequence: CATGSGYNEQFF. Written as DNA, the CDR3 is TGTGCGACCGGTAGCGGCTACAATGAGCAGTTCTTC. The entire variable domain, with the rest obtained from reference TRBV28 and TRBJ2-1, is as follows: DVKVTQSSRYLVKRTGEKVFLECVQDMDHENMFWYRQDPGLGLRLIYFSYDVKMKEKGDIPEGYSVSREKKERFSLILESASTNQTSMYLCATGSGYNEQFFGPGTRLTVL.